This T cell receptor (beta chain) was observed in a study of blood T cell repertoires in COVID-19. The CDR3 extends over 12 amino acids. Trimming removed 9 bases from V and 5 bases from J, with 13 bases in between. CDR1 PRHDT and CDR2 FYEKMQ come from the germline V gene (reference sequence). Sequencing was performed with immunoSEQ multiplex PCR; in TCRdb, only in-frame clones are kept and a portion is missing. The data hold about 160,000 clones, with about 88% observed a single time. Sequenced: PBMCs or T cells enriched from blood (not recorded which). The TCR was taken from a woman between 45 and 60 years old who had recovered from COVID-19. The chain joins TRBV13 to TRBJ1-2, with a weak D call TRBD1 (6 bases). The CDR3 bases are TGTGCCAGTACAGGGCCCCTATATGGCTACACCTTC. Protein sequence: CASTGPLYGYTF.